This entry is about one T cell receptor (beta chain). It lacks a known antigen. No base qualities exist here, and no much larger clone lies one base off it. The source of the sample is a study of blood T cell repertoires in COVID-19 (dated by TCRdb to the early 2020s). At the level of the whole study: Samples covering the acute and convalescent phases of COVID-19 were provided by collaborators in the United States, Italy and Spain. The material from the prospective study consisted of cDNA or gDNA derived from T cells, B-cell-depleted T cells, or PBMCs. Subjects who had been exposed to COVID-19, were actively infected with it, or had recovered from it provided the deeply sampled blood TCRbeta repertoires that made up the dataset. The repertoires were made available in a free public database intended to serve as a resource for research on the immune response to SARS-CoV-2. Samples were obtained from the ongoing ImmuneRACE study (first 160 participants) and from approximately 1,200 subjects provided by 6 global collaborators. The sample metadata nearly always contained a de-identified subject ID, COVID-19 status, age in years and sex. Where HLA class I and class II types were available, the types were taken from metadata supplied by the sample provider, not from assay-based typing. Results the study describes overall, beyond this receptor: The amount of clinical and demographic metadata varied by source and participant and was provided uncurated.

V and J are trimmed by 2 bases and 0 bases, and the gene matches miss 2 bases of the junction. Taken from the germline V gene (reference sequence), the CDR1 and CDR2 loops are LGHDT and YNNKEL. The cysteine opens and the phenylalanine closes a CDR3 of 16 amino acids. Of all the DNA, just the CDR3 is kept, 48 bases in frame from base 1. TCRbeta CDR3 regions were amplified from genomic DNA by means of the immunoSEQ Assay, a bias-controlled multiplex PCR. The study's own analysis went as follows. Nucleated cell counts per sample were estimated from amplification of reference gene primers within the assay. To quantify the absolute abundance of each unique TCRbeta CDR3 rearrangement, sequence reads were collapsed and filtered. For each sample, productive Simpson clonality was calculated by taking the square root of Simpson's diversity index across productive rearrangements. Not all clones reach the TCRdb copy of this immuneACCESS table, which keeps in-frame sequences only. Checked studies attribute under half of the gap to unresolved V genes and leave the rest unexplained. From that table come the V and J calls and clone size; the DNA was used to work out D and trimming. Counted in this sample were some 28,000 clones; around 88% of them appeared once. Approximately 16% of the sample goes to the ten largest clones.

Each collaborating institution followed its own protocols to collect whole blood in K2EDTA tubes. For TCRbeta analysis, collaborator samples were shipped as frozen whole blood, as isolated PBMCs, or as DNA extracted from either sample type. The sequencing input was peripheral blood. The sequence links TRBV3-1 (or the pseudogene TRBV3-2) to TRBJ2-3; 10 bases in the junction line up with TRBD2. This TCR was sampled from a human donor in a cohort sampled during active COVID-19. CDR3 sequence: CASSQQLAGSTDTQYF. The DNA sequence follows: TGTGCCAGCAGCCAACAACTAGCGGGGAGCACAGATACGCAGTATTTT.